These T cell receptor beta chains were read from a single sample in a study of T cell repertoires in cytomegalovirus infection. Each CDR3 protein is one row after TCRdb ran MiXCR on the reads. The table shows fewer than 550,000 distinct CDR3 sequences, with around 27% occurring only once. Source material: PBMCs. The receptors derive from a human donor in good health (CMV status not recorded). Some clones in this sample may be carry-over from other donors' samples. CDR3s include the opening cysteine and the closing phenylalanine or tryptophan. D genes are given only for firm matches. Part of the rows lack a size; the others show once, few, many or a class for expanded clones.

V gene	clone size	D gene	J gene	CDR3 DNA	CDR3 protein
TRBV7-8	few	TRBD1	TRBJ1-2	TGTGCCAGCAGCTTAGCAAAGGGACAGGCGGACTATGGCTACACCTTC	CASSLAKGQADYGYTF
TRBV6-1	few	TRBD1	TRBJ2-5	TGTGCCAGCAGTGCCACAGGGGGCGTGGAGACCCAGTACTTC	CASSATGGVETQYF
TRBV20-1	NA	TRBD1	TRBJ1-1	TGCAGTGCTAGAGATCGGGACAGGGGGCACACTGAAGCTTTCTTT	CSARDRDRGHTEAFF
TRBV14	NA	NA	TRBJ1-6	TGTGCCAGCAGCCAAGATCCTGGTCTAATTTGGGCCCTCCACTTT	CASSQDPGLIWALHF
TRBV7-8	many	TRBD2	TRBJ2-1	TGTGCCAGCAGCCCAGGGACTAGCGGAACCCCACTATACAATGAGCAGTTCTTC	CASSPGTSGTPLYNEQFF
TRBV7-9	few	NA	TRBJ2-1	TGTGCCAGCAGCTTAGGTCTTCGGGTGAATGAGCAGTTCTTC	CASSLGLRVNEQFF
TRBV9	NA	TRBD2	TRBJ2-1	TGTGCCAGCAGCGTCACACTAGCGGGAGTGGACGATGAGCAGTTCTTC	CASSVTLAGVDDEQFF
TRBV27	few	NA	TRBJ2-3	TGTGCCAGCAGGGGACCCGGCTTGGTGGGTACGCAGTATTTT	CASRGPGLVGTQYF
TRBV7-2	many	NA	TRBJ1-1	TGTGCCAGCAGCTTACGGCGGACAGTGAACACTGAAGCTTTCTTT	CASSLRRTVNTEAFF
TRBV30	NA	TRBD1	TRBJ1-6	TGTGCCTGGAGTGGACAGGGGGCATCACCCCTCCACTTT	CAWSGQGASPLHF
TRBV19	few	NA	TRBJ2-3	TGTGCCAGTAGTACAGGGACTCGCCGCGAAAATACGCAGTATTTT	CASSTGTRRENTQYF
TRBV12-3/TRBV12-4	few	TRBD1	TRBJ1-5	TGTGCCAGCACCACAGGCGGGACAGGGGTTCAGCCCCAGCATTTT	CASTTGGTGVQPQHF
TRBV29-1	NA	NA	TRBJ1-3	TGCAGCGGCCAGGGAGAAGGAAACACCATATATTTT	CSGQGEGNTIYF
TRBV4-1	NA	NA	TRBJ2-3	TGCGCCAGCAGCCGACCCTCGGGCACAGATACGCAGTATTTT	CASSRPSGTDTQYF
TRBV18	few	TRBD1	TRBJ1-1	TGTGCCAGCTCACCAACGCTCCAGGGGGCAAACACTGAAGCTTTCTTT	CASSPTLQGANTEAFF
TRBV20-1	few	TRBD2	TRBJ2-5	TGCAGTGCTAGAGATCAACAAAGCGGGAGGGAGACCCAGTACTTC	CSARDQQSGRETQYF
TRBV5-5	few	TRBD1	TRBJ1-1	TGTGCCAGCAGCCAGGGGGTGCCGGTTATGGGGGCTTTCTTT	CASSQGVPVMGAFF
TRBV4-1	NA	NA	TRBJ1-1	TGCGCCAGCAGCCAAGAGGGCCAGATAAACACTGAAGCTTTCTTT	CASSQEGQINTEAFF
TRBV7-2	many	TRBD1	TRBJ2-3	TGTGCCACCGCCCCGGGACAGGGCACAGATACGCAGTATTTT	CATAPGQGTDTQYF
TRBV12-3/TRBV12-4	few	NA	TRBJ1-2	TGTGCCAGCAGTTTAGCGACAGGCCCAAACTATGGCTACACCTTC	CASSLATGPNYGYTF
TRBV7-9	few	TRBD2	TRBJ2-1	TGTGCCAGCAGCCTAGGACTAGCGGGAGGGCCGGTCTACAATGAGCAGTTCTTC	CASSLGLAGGPVYNEQFF
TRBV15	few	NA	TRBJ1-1	TGTGCCACCAGCCTCGAACGGGAGAACACTGAAGCTTTCTTT	CATSLERENTEAFF
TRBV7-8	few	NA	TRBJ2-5	TGTGCCAGCAGCTTGGGTGGTATGGAAGAGACCCAGTACTTC	CASSLGGMEETQYF
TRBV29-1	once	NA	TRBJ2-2	TGCAGCGTTCGGTCCGTGGTAACGAACACCGGGGAGCTGTTTTTT	CSVRSVVTNTGELFF
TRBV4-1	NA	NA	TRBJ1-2	TGCGCCAGCAGCCAAGATCGGTTGCGCCCGTATGGCTACACCTTC	CASSQDRLRPYGYTF
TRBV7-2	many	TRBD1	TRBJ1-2	TGTGCCAGCAGCGCCGACACAGGGGTCGGCTATGGCTACACCTTC	CASSADTGVGYGYTF
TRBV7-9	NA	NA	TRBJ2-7	TGTGCCAGCAGCTTAGGGGAGAGCGAGCAGTACTTC	CASSLGESEQYF
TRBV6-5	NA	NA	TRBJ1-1	TGTGCCAGCAGTTACTCTATCAGGGGAGACACTGAAGCTTTCTTT	CASSYSIRGDTEAFF
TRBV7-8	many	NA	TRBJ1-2	TGTGCCAGCAGCTTAGATATCCAGTATGGCTACACCTTC	CASSLDIQYGYTF